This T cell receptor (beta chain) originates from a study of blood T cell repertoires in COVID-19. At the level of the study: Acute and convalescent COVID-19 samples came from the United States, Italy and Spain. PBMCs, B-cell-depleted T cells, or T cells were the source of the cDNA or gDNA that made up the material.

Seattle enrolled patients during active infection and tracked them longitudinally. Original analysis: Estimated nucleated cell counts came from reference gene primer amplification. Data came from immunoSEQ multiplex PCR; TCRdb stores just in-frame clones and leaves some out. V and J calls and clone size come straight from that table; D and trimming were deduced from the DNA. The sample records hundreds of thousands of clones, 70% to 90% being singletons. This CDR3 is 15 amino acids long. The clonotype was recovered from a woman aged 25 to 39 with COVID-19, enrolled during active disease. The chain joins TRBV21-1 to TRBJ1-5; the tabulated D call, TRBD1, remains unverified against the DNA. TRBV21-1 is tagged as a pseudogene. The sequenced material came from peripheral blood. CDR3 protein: CASSKDQYSNQPQHF. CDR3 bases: TGTGCCAGCAGCAAAGATCAGTATAGCAATCAGCCCCAGCATTTT.